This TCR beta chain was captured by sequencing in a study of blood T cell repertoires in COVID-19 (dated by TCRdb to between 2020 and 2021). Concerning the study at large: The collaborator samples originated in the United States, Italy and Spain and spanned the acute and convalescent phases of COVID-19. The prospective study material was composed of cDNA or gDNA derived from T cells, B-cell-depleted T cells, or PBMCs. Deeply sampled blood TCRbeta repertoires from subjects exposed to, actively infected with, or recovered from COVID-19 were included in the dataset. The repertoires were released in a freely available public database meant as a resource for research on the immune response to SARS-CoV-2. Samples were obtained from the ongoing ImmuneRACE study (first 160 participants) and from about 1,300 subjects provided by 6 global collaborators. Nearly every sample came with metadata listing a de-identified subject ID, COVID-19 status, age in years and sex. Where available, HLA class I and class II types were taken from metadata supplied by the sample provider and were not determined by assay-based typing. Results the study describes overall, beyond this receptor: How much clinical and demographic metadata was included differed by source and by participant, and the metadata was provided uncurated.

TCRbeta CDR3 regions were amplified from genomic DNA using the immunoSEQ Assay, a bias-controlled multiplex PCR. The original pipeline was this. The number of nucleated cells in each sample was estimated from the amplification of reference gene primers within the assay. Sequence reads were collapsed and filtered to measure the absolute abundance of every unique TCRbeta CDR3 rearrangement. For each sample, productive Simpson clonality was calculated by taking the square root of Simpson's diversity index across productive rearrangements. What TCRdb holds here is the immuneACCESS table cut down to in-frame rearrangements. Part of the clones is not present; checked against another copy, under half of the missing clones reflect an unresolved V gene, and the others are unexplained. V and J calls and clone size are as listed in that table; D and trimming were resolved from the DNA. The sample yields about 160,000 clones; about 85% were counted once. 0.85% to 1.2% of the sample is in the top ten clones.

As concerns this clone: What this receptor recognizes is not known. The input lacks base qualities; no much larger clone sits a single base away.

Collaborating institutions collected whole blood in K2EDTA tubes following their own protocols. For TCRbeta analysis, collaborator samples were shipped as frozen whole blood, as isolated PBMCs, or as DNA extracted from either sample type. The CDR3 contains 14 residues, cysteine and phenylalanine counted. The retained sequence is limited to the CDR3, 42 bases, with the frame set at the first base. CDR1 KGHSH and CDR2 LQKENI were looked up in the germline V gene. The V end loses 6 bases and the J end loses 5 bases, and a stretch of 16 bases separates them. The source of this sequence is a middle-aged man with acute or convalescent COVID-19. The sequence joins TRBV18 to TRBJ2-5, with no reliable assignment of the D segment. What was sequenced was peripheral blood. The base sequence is TGTGCCAGCTCGGCGGCCCCGGGTGGGGAGACCCAGTACTTC. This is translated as CASSAAPGGETQYF.